This T cell receptor beta chain was found in a study of blood T cells in healthy people across ages. At least ten counts were recorded for this clonotype. It was with a sample-barcoded 5' primer and a J-beta primer mix that a second PCR of roughly 6 to 11 cycles was run. TCRdb called the 5' RACE reads again in MiXCR, with one record for every CDR3 protein. The repertoire holds 540,000 or so distinct CDR3 sequences, with around 48% as singletons. This receptor was taken from an elderly man in good health. Sequenced input: blood.

The CDR3 DNA follows: TGTGCCGCCCGCGGGGGAGCGGGGCAATCCTACGAGCAGTACTTC. Translated, it gives CAARGGAGQSYEQYF. The chain recombines TRBV10-3 with TRBJ2-7; 7 bases match TRBD2. The V segment lost 11 bases and the J segment 1 base; nucleotides outside the gene matches: 14. CDR1 is ENHRY, CDR2 SYGVKD, per germline. The CDR3 sequence is 15 residues long.